This T cell receptor (beta chain) came from a study of identical twins' blood T cells. V shed 2 bases and J shed 4 bases, with 20 bases lying between them. This CDR3 has 17 amino acids. The germline V gene encodes CDR1 MNHEY and CDR2 SMNVEV (reference sequence). TCRdb re-called the 5' RACE reads through MiXCR, storing one row per CDR3 protein. The sample has about 370,000 distinct CDR3 sequences, about 28% seen once. The rearrangement uses TRBV27 and TRBJ1-2, with D perhaps matching TRBD1 (5 bases). The material sequenced was PBMCs. The TCR originated in a woman aged 18-49 years in good health. The CDR3 loop is CASSLAVNRDGGYGYTF. CDR3 coding DNA: TGTGCCAGCAGTTTAGCAGTGAATAGGGATGGGGGCTATGGCTACACCTTC.